A selection of T cell receptor beta chains follows, all from one sample in a study of T cell repertoires in cytomegalovirus infection. TCRdb reprocessed the reads with MiXCR, giving one entry per CDR3 protein. This sample yields around 85,000 distinct CDR3 sequences, of which under 55% are seen a single time; roughly 93% belongs to the top ten. Antigens for these TCRs are unknown. Here the sequenced sample was CD8+ T cells from cultured PBMCs, taken from culture after CMV antigen stimulation. The receptors derive from a human donor in good health (CMV status not recorded). Some clones in this sample may be carry-over from other donors' samples. CDR3s include the opening cysteine and the closing phenylalanine or tryptophan. A D gene is named only where the DNA matches it firmly. Clone size is shown for a subset of rows, as once, few, many or a class of expanded clone.

cdr3_nt: TGTGCCAGTAGTATAGATTTCCCTTGGACAGGGGAGCCCTCAAGGCACAATGAGCAGTTCTTC
cdr3_aa: CASSIDFPWTGEPSRHNEQFF
clone_size: few
j_call: TRBJ2-1
d_call: TRBD1
v_call: TRBV19

cdr3_nt: TGTGCCAGCCGAAGTTTCTACGAGCAGTACTTC
cdr3_aa: CASRSFYEQYF
clone_size: .
j_call: TRBJ2-7
d_call: .
v_call: TRBV27

cdr3_nt: TGTGCCAGCAGTTTAGCCGGGAGGGCCGGTCTGGTGACCCAGTACTTC
cdr3_aa: CASSLAGRAGLVTQYF
clone_size: .
j_call: TRBJ2-5
d_call: TRBD2
v_call: TRBV12-3/TRBV12-4

cdr3_nt: TGTGCCAGCATGATATCCTACGAGCAGTACTTC
cdr3_aa: CASMISYEQYF
clone_size: .
j_call: TRBJ2-7
d_call: .
v_call: TRBV2

cdr3_nt: TGTGCCAGCAGCTTAGGAGGGGAGGATGGCTACACCTTC
cdr3_aa: CASSLGGEDGYTF
clone_size: .
j_call: TRBJ1-2
d_call: .
v_call: TRBV7-3

cdr3_nt: TGTGCCAGCAGCCGCTGGGGGGGACTGGGGTACAATGAGCAGTTCTTC
cdr3_aa: CASSRWGGLGYNEQFF
clone_size: few
j_call: TRBJ2-1
d_call: TRBD2
v_call: TRBV11-2

cdr3_nt: TGTGCCAGCAGTCCCACTTCAGGGCTAGCCAAAAACATTCAGTACTTC
cdr3_aa: CASSPTSGLAKNIQYF
clone_size: .
j_call: TRBJ2-4
d_call: .
v_call: TRBV12-3/TRBV12-4

cdr3_nt: TGTGCCAGCAGCTCACCACTCACCACAGATACGCAGTATTTT
cdr3_aa: CASSSPLTTDTQYF
clone_size: .
j_call: TRBJ2-3
d_call: .
v_call: TRBV7-9

cdr3_nt: TGTGCCAGCAGCCGCCGGGACAGGGTGAATGGCTACACCTTC
cdr3_aa: CASSRRDRVNGYTF
clone_size: .
j_call: TRBJ1-2
d_call: TRBD1
v_call: TRBV4-2

cdr3_nt: TGTGCCAGCACCTCCCCCGGGACAGGGATCTCCTACGAGCAGTACTTC
cdr3_aa: CASTSPGTGISYEQYF
clone_size: once
j_call: TRBJ2-7
d_call: TRBD1
v_call: TRBV6-2/TRBV6-3

cdr3_nt: TGTGCCAGCAGACTCGGGAACACTGAAGCTTTCTTT
cdr3_aa: CASRLGNTEAFF
clone_size: .
j_call: TRBJ1-1
d_call: .
v_call: TRBV11-2